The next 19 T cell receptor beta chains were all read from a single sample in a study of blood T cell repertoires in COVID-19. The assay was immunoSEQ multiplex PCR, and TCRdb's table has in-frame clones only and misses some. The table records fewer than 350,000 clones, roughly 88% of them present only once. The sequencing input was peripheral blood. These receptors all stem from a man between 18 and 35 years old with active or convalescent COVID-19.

The CDR3 nucleotides read TGTGCCAGCAGCCCTACAGGGACAGATACGCAGTATTTT. It specifies CASSPTGTDTQYF. The chain is built from TRBV7-7 and TRBJ2-3; perhaps TRBD1 as D (6 bases). CDR1 SSHAT and CDR2 FNYEAQ come from the germline V gene (reference sequence). There are 13 residues in the CDR3. The V end lost 5 bases, the J end lost 3 bases, and 9 bases lay between the germline ends.

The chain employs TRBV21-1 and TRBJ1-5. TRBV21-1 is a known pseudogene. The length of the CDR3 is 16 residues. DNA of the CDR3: TGTGCCAGCAGCTGCCGTGGGGGGGCCGGCAATCAGCCCCAGCATTTT. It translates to CASSCRGGAGNQPQHF.

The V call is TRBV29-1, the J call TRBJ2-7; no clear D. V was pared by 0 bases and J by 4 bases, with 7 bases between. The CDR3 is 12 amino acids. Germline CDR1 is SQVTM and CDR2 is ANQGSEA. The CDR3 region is CSVEDLRYEQYF. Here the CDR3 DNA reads TGCAGCGTTGAAGATCTGCGGTACGAGCAGTACTTC.

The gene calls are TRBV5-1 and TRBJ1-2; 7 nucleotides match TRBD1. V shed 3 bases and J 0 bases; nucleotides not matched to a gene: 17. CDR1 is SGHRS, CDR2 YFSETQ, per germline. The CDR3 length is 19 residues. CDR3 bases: TGCGCCAGCAGCTCACCTGGGGACCGGGACAGCCTAACTAACTATGGCTACACCTTC. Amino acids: CASSSPGDRDSLTNYGYTF. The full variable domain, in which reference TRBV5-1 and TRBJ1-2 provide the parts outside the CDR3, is KAGVTQTPRYLIKTRGQQVTLSCSPISGHRSVSWYQQTPGQGLQFLFEYFSETQRNKGNFPGRFSGRQFSNSRSEMNVSTLELGDSALYLCASSSPGDRDSLTNYGYTFGSGTRLTVV.

CDR3 sequence (DNA): TGCGCCAGCAGCTTGGCTCCACTGGGACAGGGAACCTATGGCTACACCTTC. It yields the protein CASSLAPLGQGTYGYTF. This sequence joins TRBV5-1 and TRBJ1-2; TRBD1 agrees at 9 bases. This CDR3 region has 17 residues. Germline V lookup: CDR1 SGHRS, CDR2 YFSETQ. Trimming at V came to 0 bases and at J to 4 bases, leaving 10 bases not matched to a gene. Combining the CDR3 with reference TRBV5-1 and TRBJ1-2 gives the whole variable domain KAGVTQTPRYLIKTRGQQVTLSCSPISGHRSVSWYQQTPGQGLQFLFEYFSETQRNKGNFPGRFSGRQFSNSRSEMNVSTLELGDSALYLCASSLAPLGQGTYGYTFGSGTRLTVV.

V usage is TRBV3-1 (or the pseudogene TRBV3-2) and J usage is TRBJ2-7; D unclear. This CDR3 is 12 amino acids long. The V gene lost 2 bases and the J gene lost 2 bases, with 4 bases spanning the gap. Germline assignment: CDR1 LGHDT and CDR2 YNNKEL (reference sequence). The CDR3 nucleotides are TGTGCCAGCAGCCAACGGGCCTACGAGCAGTACTTC. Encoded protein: CASSQRAYEQYF.

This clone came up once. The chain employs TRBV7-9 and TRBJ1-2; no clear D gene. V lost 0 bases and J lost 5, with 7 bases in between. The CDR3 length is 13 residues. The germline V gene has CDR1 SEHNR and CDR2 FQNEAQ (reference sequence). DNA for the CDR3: TGTGCCAGCAGCTTAGCGCAGGTATATGGCTACACCTTC. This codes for CASSLAQVYGYTF.

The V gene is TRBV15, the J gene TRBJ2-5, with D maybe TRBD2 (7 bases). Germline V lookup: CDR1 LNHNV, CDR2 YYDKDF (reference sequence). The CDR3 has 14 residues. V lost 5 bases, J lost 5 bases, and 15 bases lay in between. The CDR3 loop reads CATSGPGGFETQYF. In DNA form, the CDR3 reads TGTGCCACCAGCGGACCGGGGGGCTTCGAGACCCAGTACTTC. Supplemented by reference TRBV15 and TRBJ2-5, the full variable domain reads DAMVIQNPRYQVTQFGKPVTLSCSQTLNHNVMYWYQQKSSQAPKLLFHYYDKDFNNEADTPDNFQSRRPNTSFCFLDIRSPGLGDTAMYLCATSGPGGFETQYFGPGTRLLVL.

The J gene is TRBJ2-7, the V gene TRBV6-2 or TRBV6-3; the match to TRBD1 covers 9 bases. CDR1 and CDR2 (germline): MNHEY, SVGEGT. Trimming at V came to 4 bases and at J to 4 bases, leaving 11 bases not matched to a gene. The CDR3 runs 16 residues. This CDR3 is CASSSAKTGGLYEQYF. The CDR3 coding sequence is TGTGCCAGCAGTTCCGCCAAGACAGGGGGTTTATACGAGCAGTACTTC.

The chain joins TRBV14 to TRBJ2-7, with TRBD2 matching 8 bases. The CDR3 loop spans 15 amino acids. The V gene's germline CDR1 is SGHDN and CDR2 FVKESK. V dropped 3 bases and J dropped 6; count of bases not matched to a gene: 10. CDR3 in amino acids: CASSHTRAGGIEQYF. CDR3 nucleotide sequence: TGTGCCAGCAGCCACACCCGGGCGGGGGGCATCGAGCAGTACTTC.

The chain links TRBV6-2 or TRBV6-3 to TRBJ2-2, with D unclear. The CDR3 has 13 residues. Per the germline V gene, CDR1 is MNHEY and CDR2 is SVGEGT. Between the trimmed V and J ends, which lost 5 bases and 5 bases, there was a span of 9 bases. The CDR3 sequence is CASSASTTGELFF. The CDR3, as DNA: TGTGCCAGCAGTGCTAGTACAACCGGGGAGCTGTTTTTT.

CDR3 DNA: TGCGCCAGCAGCCGATACACGGGACAAGGTAACGAGCAGTACTTC. Translated: CASSRYTGQGNEQYF. This chain connects TRBV5-1 to TRBJ2-7, with D maybe TRBD1 (6 bases). V was shortened by 4 bases and J by 5 bases, with 19 bases between the two germline ends. Germline loops: CDR1 SGHRS, CDR2 YFSETQ. The CDR3 sequence is 15 residues long.

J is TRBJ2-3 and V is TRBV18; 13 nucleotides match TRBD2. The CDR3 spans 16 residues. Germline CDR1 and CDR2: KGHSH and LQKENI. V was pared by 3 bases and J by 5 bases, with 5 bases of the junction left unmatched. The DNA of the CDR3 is TGTGCCAGCTCACCGTTACTAGCGGGGGGGCAAGATACGCAGTATTTT. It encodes CASSPLLAGGQDTQYF.

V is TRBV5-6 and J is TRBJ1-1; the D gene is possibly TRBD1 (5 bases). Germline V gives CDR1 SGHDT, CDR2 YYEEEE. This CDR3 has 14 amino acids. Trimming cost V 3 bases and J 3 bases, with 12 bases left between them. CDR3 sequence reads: CASSSHATDTEAFF. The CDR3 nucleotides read TGTGCCAGCAGCTCTCACGCGACAGACACTGAAGCTTTCTTT.

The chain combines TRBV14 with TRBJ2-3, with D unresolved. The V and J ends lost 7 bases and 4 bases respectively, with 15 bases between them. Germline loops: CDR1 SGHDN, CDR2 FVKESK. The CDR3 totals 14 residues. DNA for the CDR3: TGTGCCAGCACCCAGTTCGCGTCTTCAGATACGCAGTATTTT. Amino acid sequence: CASTQFASSDTQYF.

CDR3 in amino acids: CASSQVLRLTNEQFF. The CDR3 DNA reads as TGTGCCAGCAGCCAAGTGCTGCGACTCACTAATGAGCAGTTCTTC. The chain links TRBV3-1 (or the pseudogene TRBV3-2) to TRBJ2-1; D ambiguous. CDR1 LGHDT and CDR2 YNNKEL come from the germline V gene (reference sequence). Trimming stripped 1 base from V and 7 bases from J, with 14 bases between. The CDR3 is 15 amino acids.

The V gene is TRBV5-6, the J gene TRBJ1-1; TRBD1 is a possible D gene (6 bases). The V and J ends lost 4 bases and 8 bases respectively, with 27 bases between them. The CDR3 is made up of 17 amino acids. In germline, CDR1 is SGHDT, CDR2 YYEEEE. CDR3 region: CASSPRAPRGMVVEAFF. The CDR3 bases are TGTGCCAGCAGCCCCAGAGCCCCCAGGGGCATGGTGGTGGAAGCTTTCTTT. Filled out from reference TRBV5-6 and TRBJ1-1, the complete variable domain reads DAGVTQSPTHLIKTRGQQVTLRCSPKSGHDTVSWYQQALGQGPQFIFQYYEEEERQRGNFPDRFSGHQFPNYSSELNVNALLLGDSALYLCASSPRAPRGMVVEAFFGQGTRLTVV.

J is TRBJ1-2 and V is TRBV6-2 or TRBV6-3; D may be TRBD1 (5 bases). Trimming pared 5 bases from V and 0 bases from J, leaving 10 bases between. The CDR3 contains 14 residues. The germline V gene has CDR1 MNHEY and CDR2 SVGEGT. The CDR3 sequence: CASSIRQTNYGYTF. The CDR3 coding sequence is TGTGCCAGCAGTATTCGACAGACTAACTATGGCTACACCTTC.

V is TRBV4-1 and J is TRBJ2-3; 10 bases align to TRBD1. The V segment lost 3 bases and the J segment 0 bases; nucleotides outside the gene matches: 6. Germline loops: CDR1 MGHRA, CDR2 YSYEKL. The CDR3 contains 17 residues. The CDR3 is CASSHLLGQGSTDTQYF. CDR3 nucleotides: TGCGCCAGCAGCCACCTACTGGGACAGGGGAGCACAGATACGCAGTATTTT.